The source of this T cell receptor (beta chain) is a study of identical twins. TCRdb independently ran MiXCR on the 5' RACE reads; one entry per CDR3 protein. The sample lists approximately 470,000 distinct CDR3 sequences, 13% to 15% occurring once. Only healthy Caucasians were included as donors. A further study also used this sample, focusing on yellow fever vaccine responses in identical twins. That paper notes: Convergence reportedly seemed to mark part of the twins' vaccine T cell response, with personalization marking the rest.

The specimen sequenced was CD4+ T cells sorted from blood. This TCR came from a woman aged 18-30 years in good health.

CDR3 protein: CATSRGGQGDTQYF. The CDR3 nucleotides read TGTGCCACCAGCAGAGGAGGGCAAGGAGATACGCAGTATTTT. This sequence joins TRBV15 and TRBJ2-3, with D perhaps matching TRBD2 (5 bases). Trimming left V 1 base short and J 5 bases short, with 10 bases between. CDR1 LNHNV and CDR2 YYDKDF come from the germline V gene (reference sequence). CDR3 length: 14 amino acids. The full variable domain, with the rest looked up from reference TRBV15 and TRBJ2-3, is DAMVIQNPRYQVTQFGKPVTLSCSQTLNHNVMYWYQQKSSQAPKLLFHYYDKDFNNEADTPDNFQSRRPNTSFCFLDIRSPGLGDTAMYLCATSRGGQGDTQYFGPGTRLTVL.